This T cell receptor beta chain originates from a study of CD8+ T cells in alopecia areata. Across the study: Patients received oral tofacitinib, 5 to 10 mg twice daily, for moderate-to-severe alopecia areata.

The V end lost 3 bases, the J end lost 7 bases, and 9 bases lay between the germline ends. The CDR3 spans 12 residues. Germline-derived CDR1 and CDR2 are MDHEN and SYDVKM. cDNA prepared by RNA extraction and subsequent reverse transcription served as the template for sequencing. Here immunoSEQ multiplex PCR was the method, and the copy in TCRdb shows in-frame clones only, minus some. The table has 100,000 to 150,000 clones, around 63% seen once; the top ten hold around 5.4%. Treatment here: oral pan-JAK inhibitor, 5-10 mg twice daily. Alopecia areata patients had lesional scalp punch biopsies and peripheral blood taken from them. Study-level results: Expanded CD8+ clones among the top 100, as well as scalp clonality, were significantly decreased by tofacitinib. Higher clonality than in normal scalp was seen in lesional scalp, especially alopecia totalis/universalis.

This clone was detected a few times. The antigen is undetermined. The sample consisted of CD4+ T cells sorted from blood, taken at week 4, from a patient treated with tofacitinib. This rearrangement joins TRBV28 to TRBJ1-2; D unclear. This TCR was sampled from a human donor with alopecia areata. The CDR3 spells CASSLVRVGYTF. The CDR3 coding sequence is TGTGCCAGCAGTTTGGTGAGGGTTGGCTACACCTTC.